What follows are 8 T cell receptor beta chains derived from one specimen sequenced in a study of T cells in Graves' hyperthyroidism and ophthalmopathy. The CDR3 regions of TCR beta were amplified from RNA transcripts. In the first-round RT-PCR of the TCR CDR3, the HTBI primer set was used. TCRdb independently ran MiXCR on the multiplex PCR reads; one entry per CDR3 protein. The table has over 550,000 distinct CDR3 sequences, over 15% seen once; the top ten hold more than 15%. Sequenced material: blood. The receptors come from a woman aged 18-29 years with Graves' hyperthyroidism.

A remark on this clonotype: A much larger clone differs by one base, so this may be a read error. CDR3 amino acids: CVSSLFSEYEQYF. CDR3 nucleotide sequence: TGTGTCAGCAGTTTGTTTAGCGAGTACGAGCAGTACTTC. This sequence joins TRBV12-3 or TRBV12-4 and TRBJ2-7, with a weak D call TRBD2 (5 bases). The CDR3 is 13 amino acids.

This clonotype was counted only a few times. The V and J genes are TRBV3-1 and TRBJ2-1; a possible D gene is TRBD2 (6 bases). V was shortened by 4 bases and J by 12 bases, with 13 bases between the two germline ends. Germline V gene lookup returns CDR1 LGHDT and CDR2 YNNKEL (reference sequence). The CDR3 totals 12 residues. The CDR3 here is CASSPEGRRQFF. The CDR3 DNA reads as TGTGCCAGCAGCCCGGAGGGGAGAAGGCAGTTCTTC.

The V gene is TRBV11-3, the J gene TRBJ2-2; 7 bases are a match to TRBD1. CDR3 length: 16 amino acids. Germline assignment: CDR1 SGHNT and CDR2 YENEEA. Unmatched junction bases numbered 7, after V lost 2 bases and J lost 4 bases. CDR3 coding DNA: TGTGCCAGCAGCTTAATTTTAACAGGGGTCACCGGGGAGCTGTTTTTT. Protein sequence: CASSLILTGVTGELFF. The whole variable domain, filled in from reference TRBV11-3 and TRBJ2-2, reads EAGVVQSPRYKIIEKKQPVAFWCNPISGHNTLYWYLQNLGQGPELLIRYENEEAVDDSQLPKDRFSAERLKGVDSTLKIQPAELGDSAVYLCASSLILTGVTGELFFGEGSRLTVL.

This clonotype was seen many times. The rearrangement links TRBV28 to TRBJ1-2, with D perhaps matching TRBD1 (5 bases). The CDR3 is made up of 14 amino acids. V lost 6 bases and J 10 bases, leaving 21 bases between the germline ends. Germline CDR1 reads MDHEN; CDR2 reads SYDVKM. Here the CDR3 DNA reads TGTGCCAGCAGGGCGGGGGGTGAAAGGGGTGACTACACCTTC. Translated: CASRAGGERGDYTF.

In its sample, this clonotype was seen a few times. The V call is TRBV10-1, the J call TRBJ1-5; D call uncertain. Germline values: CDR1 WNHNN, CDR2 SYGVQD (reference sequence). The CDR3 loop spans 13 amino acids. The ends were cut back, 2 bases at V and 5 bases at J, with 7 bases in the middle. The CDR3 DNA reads TGCGCCAGCAGTGAGGAAGGATATCAGCCCCAGCATTTT. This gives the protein CASSEEGYQPQHF.

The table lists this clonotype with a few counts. The DNA of the CDR3 is TGTGCCAGCAGCGTTGGGCCCACTGAGCAGTTCTTC. This gives the protein CASSVGPTEQFF. This chain joins TRBV7-9 and TRBJ2-1; D is unresolved. Trimming stripped 5 bases from V and 9 bases from J, with 11 bases between. The CDR3 sequence is 12 residues long. Germline V CDR1 and CDR2: SEHNR, FQNEAQ (reference sequence).

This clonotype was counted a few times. In nucleotides, the CDR3 is TGTGCCAGCAGTTACTCGTGGCAGGGGAGCTATGGCTACACCTTC. Amino acid sequence: CASSYSWQGSYGYTF. The chain has TRBV6-5 and TRBJ1-2; TRBD1 is a possible D gene (6 bases). V gave up 0 bases and J gave up 4 bases, with 12 bases separating them. Germline CDR1 is MNHEY and CDR2 is SVGAGI. The CDR3 runs 15 residues.

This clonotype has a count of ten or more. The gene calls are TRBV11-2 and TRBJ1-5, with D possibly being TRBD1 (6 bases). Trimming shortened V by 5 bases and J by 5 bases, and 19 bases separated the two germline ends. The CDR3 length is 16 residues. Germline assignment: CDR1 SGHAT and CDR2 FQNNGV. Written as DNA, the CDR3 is TGTGCCAGCAGCCAACCGGACGGGGACACCCATCAGCCCCAGCATTTT. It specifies CASSQPDGDTHQPQHF.